The next 18 T cell receptor beta chains were all read from a single sample in a study of identical twins. TCRdb re-analysed the 5' RACE reads in MiXCR, keeping a single row per CDR3 protein. The data hold about 720,000 distinct CDR3 sequences, with 8% to 9% observed a single time. These data were also filed under a second study, of yellow fever vaccine responses in identical twins.

The material sequenced was PBMCs. These receptors were collected from a woman aged 18 to 35 in good health.

The chain carries TRBV20-1 and TRBJ2-7; 11 bases are a match to TRBD2. V was clipped by 2 bases and J by 0 bases; unmatched bases: 3. The germline V gene has CDR1 DFQATT and CDR2 SNEGSKA (reference sequence). This CDR3 comprises 15 residues. In DNA form, the CDR3 reads TGCAGTGCTAGACCTAGCGGGAGGCCCTCCTACGAGCAGTACTTC. Its protein is CSARPSGRPSYEQYF.

The chain recombines TRBV14 with TRBJ2-1, with TRBD2 matching over 10 bases. This CDR3 is built from 16 residues. J gave up 10 bases and V 4 bases, and 13 bases lay outside the gene matches. Germline CDR1 is SGHDN and CDR2 is FVKESK. CDR3 coding DNA: TGTGCCAGCAGCCCCCTAGGGAGCGGGGGGGTCCGGGAGCAGTTCTTC. Its protein is CASSPLGSGGVREQFF.

This clonotype was detected a few times. The J gene is TRBJ1-2, the V gene TRBV7-2; maybe TRBD1 (5 bases). CDR1 is SGHTA, CDR2 FQGNSA, per germline. The CDR3 consists of 14 residues. V lost 2 bases and J 5 bases, leaving 12 bases between the germline ends. The CDR3 DNA reads TGTGCCAGCAGCTTACGGGGGATGGATTATGGCTACACCTTC. Protein: CASSLRGMDYGYTF.

This chain's CDR3 is CATRTGDYTEAFF. CDR3 sequence (DNA): TGCGCCACTCGGACAGGGGACTACACTGAAGCTTTCTTT. The chain uses TRBV10-2 and TRBJ1-1; 9 bases fit TRBD1. CDR1 and CDR2 (germline): WSHSY, SAAADI. V gave up 10 bases and J gave up 3 bases; unmatched junction bases: 6. The CDR3 covers 13 residues.

This clonotype was observed many times. This chain connects TRBV20-1 to TRBJ2-5, with a possible D match to TRBD2 (5 bases). The CDR3 is 13 residues long. Trimming took 6 bases from V and 5 from J, leaving 16 bases between them. Germline V gene lookup returns CDR1 DFQATT and CDR2 SNEGSKA (reference sequence). DNA for the CDR3: TGCAGTGCCGGTGACGTCCGAGGGGAGACCCAGTACTTC. It codes for CSAGDVRGETQYF.

This clonotype was observed a few times. A read error may account for a junction end that differs from germline. This chain connects TRBV7-8 to TRBJ1-5; maybe TRBD1 (5 bases). The V gene's germline CDR1 is SGHVS and CDR2 FQNEAQ. The CDR3 extends over 15 amino acids. CDR3 in amino acids: CASSKDGTLNQPQQF. The CDR3 coding sequence is TGTGCCAGCAGCAAAGACGGGACTCTCAATCAGCCCCAGCAATTT.

This clonotype was recorded a few times. V gene TRBV11-3 combines with J gene TRBJ2-3, with 9 bases aligning to TRBD2. Germline trimming cut 6 bases from V and 0 bases from J; bases unmatched to any gene: 7. The CDR3 length is 16 residues. Germline assignment: CDR1 SGHNT and CDR2 YENEEA. This CDR3 reads CASSPNSGGSTDTQYF. The CDR3 DNA follows: TGTGCCAGCAGTCCAAATAGCGGGGGAAGCACAGATACGCAGTATTTT.

This clonotype showed up many times. The V gene is TRBV28, the J gene TRBJ2-2; 8 bases align to TRBD1. Germline V gives CDR1 MDHEN, CDR2 SYDVKM. CDR3 length: 14 amino acids. The V and J ends lost 4 bases and 7 bases, in that order; junction bases with no gene match: 5. The CDR3 nucleotides read TGTGCCAGCAGTTCACAGGGGGTGTTCGGGGAGCTGTTTTTT. It translates to CASSSQGVFGELFF. Based on the CDR3 plus reference TRBV28 and TRBJ2-2, the full variable domain is DVKVTQSSRYLVKRTGEKVFLECVQDMDHENMFWYRQDPGLGLRLIYFSYDVKMKEKGDIPEGYSVSREKKERFSLILESASTNQTSMYLCASSSQGVFGELFFGEGSRLTVL.

This clonotype was counted many times. The CDR3 loop reads CASSPETSYYNEQFF. The CDR3 nucleotides read TGTGCCAGCAGCCCAGAGACTAGCTATTACAATGAGCAGTTCTTC. The chain joins TRBV7-6 to TRBJ2-1; 7 nucleotides line up with TRBD2. The CDR3 contains 15 residues. The germline gives CDR1 SGHVS, CDR2 FNYEAQ. Losses at the gene ends were 5 bases for V and 4 bases for J; bases not matched to a gene: 8.

The chain joins TRBV5-1 to TRBJ2-7; 10 bases line up with TRBD1. The CDR3 has 15 amino acids. Unmatched junction bases numbered 5, after V lost 5 bases and J lost 0 bases. Germline V gives CDR1 SGHRS, CDR2 YFSETQ. The CDR3 coding sequence is TGCGCCAGCAGGGAGGGACAGGGGAGCTCCTACGAGCAGTACTTC. Encoded protein: CASREGQGSSYEQYF.

The chain has TRBV14 and TRBJ2-1; possibly TRBD1 for D (5 bases). CDR1 and CDR2 (germline): SGHDN, FVKESK. Trimming stripped 0 bases from V and 13 bases from J, with 13 bases between. The CDR3 is made up of 13 amino acids. As DNA, the CDR3 is TGTGCCAGCAGCCAAGACAGGGTTAATCCACAGTTCTTC. This sequence encodes CASSQDRVNPQFF. The whole variable domain, filled in from reference TRBV14 and TRBJ2-1, reads EAGVTQFPSHSVIEKGQTVTLRCDPISGHDNLYWYRRVMGKEIKFLLHFVKESKQDESGMPNNRFLAERTGGTYSTLKVQPAELEDSGVYFCASSQDRVNPQFFGPGTRLTVL.

Details on this clonotype: Given a much more abundant clone one base away, this may be a read error. The rearrangement links TRBV20-1 to TRBJ2-7; possible D gene TRBD1, 5 bases. This CDR3 contains 16 residues. The V gene's germline CDR1 is DFQATT and CDR2 SNEGSKA (reference sequence). Trimming stripped 6 bases from V and 6 bases from J, with 27 bases between. The CDR3 DNA follows: TGCAGTGCCAAGAGTATAGAGCGACAGTGGTCCGCCGAGCAGTACTTC. This translates into CSAKSIERQWSAEQYF.

The sample holds a few counts of this clonotype. The gene calls are TRBV28 and TRBJ1-2; D is unclear. Germline V CDR1 and CDR2: MDHEN, SYDVKM. V was pared by 3 bases and J by 3 bases, with 11 bases between. The CDR3 covers 14 residues. CDR3 DNA sequence: TGTGCCAGCAGTTTGGACGGGAGGGACTATGGCTACACCTTC. Translation: CASSLDGRDYGYTF.

In this sample, this clonotype turned up many times. V usage is TRBV5-1 and J usage is TRBJ2-1; TRBD2 matches at 9 bases. This CDR3 is built from 17 residues. The junction had 14 bases not matched to a gene; V was cut back by 3 bases and J by 7 bases. Germline V gene data show CDR1 as SGHRS and CDR2 as YFSETQ. DNA of the CDR3: TGCGCCAGCAGCTGGGCGCGCGGGGGGGTCCTGGGAAATGAGCAGTTCTTC. Translating gives CASSWARGGVLGNEQFF.

This clonotype was recorded a few times. This rearrangement joins TRBV4-2 to TRBJ2-2, with D hard to call. The length of the CDR3 is 15 residues. The ends were cut back, 2 bases at V and 2 bases at J, with 9 bases in the middle. Germline V gene lookup returns CDR1 LGHNA and CDR2 YNFKEQ. The DNA for the CDR3 is TGTGCCAGCAGCCAAAGCAACGTTAACACCGGGGAGCTGTTTTTT. This encodes CASSQSNVNTGELFF.

This clonotype occurred a few times. The chain joins TRBV14 to TRBJ2-1; no clear D. CDR1 is SGHDN and CDR2 is FVKESK in the germline V gene. V lost 3 bases, J lost 5 bases, and 11 bases lay in between. The CDR3 loop spans 14 amino acids. CDR3 coding DNA: TGTGCCAGCAGCCAGAAACCGGCAAACAATGAGCAGTTCTTC. Translating gives CASSQKPANNEQFF.

CDR3 region: CSVAGKSYEQYF. Written as DNA, the CDR3 is TGCAGCGTCGCAGGGAAGTCCTACGAGCAGTACTTC. The chain joins TRBV29-1 to TRBJ2-7, with a possible D match to TRBD1 (5 bases). This CDR3 has 12 amino acids. Germline lookup yields CDR1 SQVTM and CDR2 ANQGSEA. The V end lost 6 bases, the J end lost 1 base, and 10 bases lay between the germline ends.

This clonotype has at least ten counts. At one boundary the junction diverges from the germline segment, which might be a read error. V and J are TRBV6-1 and TRBJ2-7; 8 positions agree with TRBD1. The CDR3 is 15 amino acids. In germline, CDR1 is MNHNS, CDR2 SASEGT. CDR3: CASSAGTGGSYEQYF. Written as DNA, the CDR3 is TGCGCCAGCAGCGCCGGGACAGGAGGTTCCTACGAGCAGTACTTC.